The TCR beta chain described here comes from a study of blood T cells in healthy people across ages. The second PCR ran roughly 6 to 11 cycles with a sample-barcoded 5' primer and J-beta primers. Each CDR3 protein is one row after TCRdb ran MiXCR on the 5' RACE reads. The sample contains approximately 760,000 distinct CDR3 sequences, 25% of which appear only once. There are a few counts of this clonotype. The junction had 6 bases not matched to a gene; V was cut back by 6 bases and J by 6 bases. The CDR3 extends over 13 amino acids. Germline assignment: CDR1 MDHEN and CDR2 SYDVKM. This sample was also put to use in a study of T cells of mothers and their children. That work states: Slightly higher overlap, not significant, was seen in related mother-child pairs than in unrelated pairs.

Sequenced input: blood. The V call is TRBV28, the J call TRBJ1-2; 8 bases align to TRBD1. The TCR sequence derives from a boy younger than 18 in good health. CDR3 sequence: CASRRDRTHGYTF. The CDR3, as DNA: TGTGCCAGCAGACGGGACAGGACCCATGGCTACACCTTC.